The 28 T cell receptor beta chains in this list originate from one sample, sequenced in a study of blood T cell repertoires in COVID-19. Profiling relied on immunoSEQ multiplex PCR, and the TCRdb table lists in-frame clones only, not all of them. This table holds some 85,000 clones, approximately 84% found once. Sequences were obtained from peripheral blood. The receptor set was obtained from a man between 70 and 80 years old with COVID-19, enrolled during active disease.

This clone was recorded once. The rearrangement joins TRBV2 to TRBJ2-5; D is possibly TRBD2 (5 bases). V was pared by 3 bases and J by 0 bases, with 11 bases between. The CDR3 covers 15 residues. The V gene's germline CDR1 is SNHLY and CDR2 FYNNEI. In nucleotides, the CDR3 is TGTGCCAGCAGTGAGAGCGGAGTGTACCAAGAGACCCAGTACTTC. Protein sequence: CASSESGVYQETQYF. Using reference TRBV2 and TRBJ2-5 for the parts outside the CDR3, the full variable domain is EPEVTQTPSHQVTQMGQEVILRCVPISNHLYFYWYRQILGQKVEFLVSFYNNEISEKSEIFDDQFSVERPDGSNFTLKIRSTKLEDSAMYFCASSESGVYQETQYFGPGTRLLVL.

V gene TRBV6-5 combines with J gene TRBJ2-7; no definite D call. The V end lost 0 bases, the J end lost 3 bases, and 12 bases lay between the germline ends. CDR1 and CDR2 (germline): MNHEY, SVGAGI. This CDR3 is built from 15 residues. The CDR3 protein is CASSYSSGIGYEQYF. The CDR3 bases are TGTGCCAGCAGTTACTCGTCAGGAATTGGCTACGAGCAGTACTTC.

This chain links TRBV12-3 or TRBV12-4 with TRBJ2-1; 9 nucleotides agree with TRBD1. CDR3 length: 13 amino acids. The V gene end was trimmed by 6 bases and the J gene end by 9 bases; junction bases not matched to a gene: 6. The CDR3 DNA sequence: TGTGCCAGCAGCCCGGGACAGGGTCTTGAGCAGTTCTTC. Amino acid sequence: CASSPGQGLEQFF.

The chain links TRBV15 to TRBJ1-1, with TRBD1 identical over 8 bases. This CDR3 has 15 amino acids. Trimming removed 1 base from V and 1 base from J; junction bases left unmatched: 2. Germline loops: CDR1 LNHNV, CDR2 YYDKDF (reference sequence). The CDR3 bases are TGTGCCACCAGCAGAGGTGACAGGGGGAACACTGAAGCTTTCTTT. It yields the protein CATSRGDRGNTEAFF.

This clone appeared a few times. The chain joins TRBV5-1 to TRBJ1-2; 7 nucleotides agree with TRBD1. The CDR3 has 13 amino acids. Losses at the gene ends were 2 bases for V and 8 bases for J; bases not matched to a gene: 6. Germline CDR1 SGHRS, CDR2 YFSETQ. The CDR3 reads CASSLLPGQGYTF. The DNA for the CDR3 is TGCGCCAGCAGCTTACTACCGGGACAGGGCTACACCTTC.

The J gene is TRBJ2-2, the V gene TRBV25-1, with D hard to call. V lost 4 bases and J lost 7, with 7 bases in between. Germline-derived CDR1 and CDR2 are MGHDK and SYGVNS. The CDR3 covers 12 residues. The CDR3 bases are TGTGCCAGCAGTGGTTTTATCGGGGAGCTGTTTTTT. This codes for CASSGFIGELFF.

V is TRBV5-6 and J is TRBJ1-2; D is uncertain. The CDR3 length is 13 residues. From germline, CDR1 is SGHDT and CDR2 YYEEEE. The germline V and J ends were trimmed by 4 bases and 4 bases, with 11 bases remaining between them. CDR3 in DNA: TGTGCCAGCAGCCACAGAGACCTCTATGGCTACACCTTC. Encoded protein: CASSHRDLYGYTF.

Here the CDR3 DNA reads TGTGCCAGCAGCAACCCCGACAGAGTAAACACCGGGGAGCTGTTTTTT. Translated, it gives CASSNPDRVNTGELFF. The V call is TRBV21-1, the J call TRBJ2-2; the DNA was not compared with TRBD1, the D call given in the table. TRBV21-1 is flagged as a pseudogene. The CDR3 runs to 16 residues.

On this clone: An end of the junction differs from the germline gene, which may be a read error. This chain links TRBV5-1 with TRBJ1-5; D may be TRBD1 (6 bases). Germline loops: CDR1 SGHRS, CDR2 YFSETQ. The length of the CDR3 is 15 residues. CDR3 region: CARSSEGGSNQPQHF. Here the CDR3 DNA reads TGCGCCCGCAGCTCTGAGGGGGGGTCTAATCAGCCCCAGCATTTT.

V usage is TRBV4-1 and J usage is TRBJ2-7, with 7 bases aligning to TRBD2. The CDR3 is 15 residues long. With 0 bases clipped from V and 5 bases from J, the junction kept 7 bases outside the gene matches. Germline lookup yields CDR1 MGHRA and CDR2 YSYEKL. The CDR3 protein is CASSQDGGVGDEQYF. CDR3 bases: TGCGCCAGCAGCCAAGATGGGGGGGTTGGTGACGAGCAGTACTTC.

The chain joins TRBV29-1 to TRBJ2-7; tentatively, D is TRBD1 (6 bases). This CDR3 spans 14 amino acids. The V end was cut by 5 bases, the J end by 6 bases, with 20 bases between. Germline V lookup: CDR1 SQVTM, CDR2 ANQGSEA. The CDR3: CSVLQGRESGEQYF. CDR3 bases: TGCAGCGTTTTACAGGGTCGGGAAAGTGGCGAGCAGTACTTC.

This chain links TRBV25-1 with TRBJ1-1, with D possibly TRBD1 on 5 matching bases. The ends were cut back, 2 bases at V and 3 bases at J, with 10 bases in the middle. Germline V gene data show CDR1 as MGHDK and CDR2 as SYGVNS. The CDR3 extends over 14 amino acids. The CDR3, as DNA: TGTGCCAGCAGTGAACAGGGTAGGTACACTGAAGCTTTCTTT. This gives the protein CASSEQGRYTEAFF.

The chain combines TRBV5-6 with TRBJ1-6; D is undetermined. Germline V lookup: CDR1 SGHDT, CDR2 YYEEEE. The V end lost 0 bases, the J end lost 8 bases, and 12 bases lay between the germline ends. This CDR3 has 15 residues. Written as DNA, the CDR3 is TGTGCCAGCAGCTTGGCCCCGGGTGGCGATTCACCCCTCCACTTT. Translating gives CASSLAPGGDSPLHF.

V usage is TRBV20-1 and J usage is TRBJ2-5; weak D call: TRBD1 (6 bases). Germline V gives CDR1 DFQATT, CDR2 SNEGSKA (reference sequence). The CDR3 is 15 residues long. V gave up 3 bases and J gave up 4 bases, with 18 bases separating them. The CDR3 nucleotides are TGCAGTGCTAGTCGGATGGGGGCGATCGCAGAGACCCAGTACTTC. It encodes CSASRMGAIAETQYF.

This clone showed up just once. The V call is TRBV25-1, the J call TRBJ1-2; TRBD1 matches at 7 bases. The CDR3 totals 14 residues. CDR1 is MGHDK, CDR2 SYGVNS, per germline. The J segment lost 4 bases and the V segment lost 5 bases, leaving 7 bases of the junction unmatched. CDR3 nucleotides: TGTGCCAGCAGTCGAACAGGGGATAGCTATGGCTACACCTTC. This gives the protein CASSRTGDSYGYTF.

The chain recombines TRBV2 with TRBJ1-2; 8 nucleotides agree with TRBD1. In germline, CDR1 is SNHLY, CDR2 FYNNEI. The CDR3 runs to 12 residues. V was pared by 7 bases and J by 4 bases, with 2 bases of the junction left unmatched. CDR3 nucleotides: TGTGCCAGCAAGACAGGGGCCTATGGCTACACCTTC. Encoded protein: CASKTGAYGYTF. The whole variable domain, filled in from reference TRBV2 and TRBJ1-2, reads EPEVTQTPSHQVTQMGQEVILRCVPISNHLYFYWYRQILGQKVEFLVSFYNNEISEKSEIFDDQFSVERPDGSNFTLKIRSTKLEDSAMYFCASKTGAYGYTFGSGTRLTVV.

The J gene is TRBJ1-1, the V gene TRBV4-3; the D is unclear. V shed 8 bases and J shed 0 bases, with 10 bases lying between them. Germline V gene data show CDR1 as LGHNA and CDR2 as YSLEER. This CDR3 has 13 residues. CDR3 nucleotides: TGCGCCAGCCGCCGGGCCCTGAACACTGAAGCTTTCTTT. Its translation: CASRRALNTEAFF.

The chain combines TRBV19 with TRBJ1-1, with D maybe TRBD1 (6 bases). Germline CDR1 reads LNHDA; CDR2 reads SQIVND (reference sequence). The CDR3 is 14 amino acids. V was cut by 10 bases and J by 1 base, with 16 bases left in between. CDR3 sequence: CATLQGWGNTEAFF. As DNA, the CDR3 is TGTGCCACTTTACAGGGTTGGGGGAACACTGAAGCTTTCTTT.

The chain recombines TRBV6-1 with TRBJ2-3; 7 bases are shared with TRBD2. The germline V gene has CDR1 MNHNS and CDR2 SASEGT. This CDR3 has 15 amino acids. V trimming: 3 bases; J trimming: 7 bases; junction bases outside the gene matches: 10. CDR3 sequence reads: CASSEVPSGGNTQYF. As DNA, the CDR3 is TGTGCCAGCAGTGAGGTTCCTAGCGGCGGCAATACGCAGTATTTT.

V gene TRBV9 combines with J gene TRBJ2-1; 14 bases fit TRBD2. After removal of 4 bases from V and 7 bases from J, the junction contained 13 bases not matched to a gene. The V gene's germline CDR1 is SGDLS and CDR2 YYNGEE. The CDR3 loop spans 18 amino acids. This CDR3 is CASSLSEGLAGVRNEQFF. CDR3 DNA sequence: TGTGCCAGCAGCCTATCGGAGGGACTAGCGGGAGTTCGGAATGAGCAGTTCTTC.

This sequence joins TRBV11-1 and TRBJ2-2; a weak D match, TRBD2 (6 bases). CDR1 is SGHAT, CDR2 FQDESV, per germline (reference sequence). The CDR3 consists of 15 residues. Trimming stripped 2 bases from V and 1 base from J, with 8 bases between. DNA for the CDR3: TGTGCCAGCAGCTTACGTAGCGGGAACACCGGGGAGCTGTTTTTT. Its protein is CASSLRSGNTGELFF.

The chain carries TRBV28 and TRBJ2-1, with D tentatively TRBD1 (5 bases). V dropped 4 bases and J dropped 0 bases, with 10 bases sitting between them. Germline CDR1 reads MDHEN; CDR2 reads SYDVKM. CDR3 length: 15 residues. DNA of the CDR3: TGTGCCAGCAGTTCCCGACAGTCCTCCTACAATGAGCAGTTCTTC. It is translated as CASSSRQSSYNEQFF.

This chain uses TRBV29-1 with TRBJ2-5; D perhaps matches TRBD2 (5 bases). This CDR3 is 12 amino acids long. Germline CDR1 and CDR2: SQVTM and ANQGSEA. V lost 4 bases to trimming and J lost 3 bases, with 9 bases between them. DNA of the CDR3: TGCAGCGTTGGAAGAGGGAAAGAGACCCAGTACTTC. Protein: CSVGRGKETQYF.

This chain connects TRBV4-2 to TRBJ2-3, with D perhaps matching TRBD1 (5 bases). The CDR3 is 18 amino acids. Trimming took off 1 base at V and 5 bases at J, with 22 bases between the two ends. Germline V gene data show CDR1 as LGHNA and CDR2 as YNFKEQ. CDR3 coding DNA: TGTGCCAGCAGCCAAGTGGGCGACAGTAGGCTATTGGGAGATACGCAGTATTTT. Its protein is CASSQVGDSRLLGDTQYF.

This chain links TRBV5-1 with TRBJ1-3; tentatively, D is TRBD1 (6 bases). Germline CDR1 SGHRS, CDR2 YFSETQ. The CDR3 contains 17 residues. Trimming removed 0 bases from V and 1 base from J, with 14 bases in between. The CDR3 sequence: CASSLGGRGASGNTIYF. The CDR3 bases are TGCGCCAGCAGCTTGGGGGGCAGGGGTGCTTCTGGAAACACCATATATTTT.

The CDR3 nucleotides read TGTGCCATCAGTGAGATCCTTTACGCCGTAGGGGTAACACATACTACTAACTATGGCTACACCTTC. This gives the protein CAISEILYAVGVTHTTNYGYTF. The V and J genes are TRBV10-3 and TRBJ1-2, with D perhaps TRBD1 (5 bases). Germline V gene lookup returns CDR1 ENHRY and CDR2 SYGVKD. Trimming took 2 bases from V and 0 from J, leaving 31 bases between them. This CDR3 spans 22 amino acids.

The chain carries TRBV7-8 and TRBJ2-1; no clear D gene. Germline V gives CDR1 SGHVS, CDR2 FQNEAQ. Trimming cost V 4 bases and J 6 bases, with 10 bases left between them. The CDR3 sequence is 13 residues long. The CDR3, as DNA: TGTGCCAGCAGCTCATACAGCCCCAATGAGCAGTTCTTC. The encoded protein is CASSSYSPNEQFF.

The chain uses TRBV28 and TRBJ1-2, with TRBD1 matching 7 bases. The CDR3 length is 15 residues. The germline V gene encodes CDR1 MDHEN and CDR2 SYDVKM. The trim removed 7 bases at V and 1 base at J, leaving 9 bases unmatched. The DNA of the CDR3 is TGTGCCAGCACCGGACAGGAAGCCCATAACTATGGCTACACCTTC. It is translated as CASTGQEAHNYGYTF.